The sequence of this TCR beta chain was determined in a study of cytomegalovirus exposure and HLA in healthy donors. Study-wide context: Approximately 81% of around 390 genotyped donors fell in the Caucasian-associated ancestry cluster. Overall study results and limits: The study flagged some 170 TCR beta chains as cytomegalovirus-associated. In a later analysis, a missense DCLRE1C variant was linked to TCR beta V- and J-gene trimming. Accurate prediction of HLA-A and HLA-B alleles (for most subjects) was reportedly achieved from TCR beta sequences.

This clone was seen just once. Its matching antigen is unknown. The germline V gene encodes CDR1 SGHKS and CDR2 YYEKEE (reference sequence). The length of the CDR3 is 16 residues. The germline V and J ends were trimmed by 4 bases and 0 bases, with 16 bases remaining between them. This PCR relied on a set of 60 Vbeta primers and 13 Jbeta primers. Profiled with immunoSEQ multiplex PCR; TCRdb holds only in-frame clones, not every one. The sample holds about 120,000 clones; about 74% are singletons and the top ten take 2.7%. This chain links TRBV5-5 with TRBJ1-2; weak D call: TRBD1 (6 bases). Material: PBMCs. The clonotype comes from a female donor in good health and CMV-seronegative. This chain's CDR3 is CASSPRQAGANYGYTF. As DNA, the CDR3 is TGTGCCAGCAGCCCCAGACAGGCAGGGGCTAACTATGGCTACACCTTC.